The source of this TCR beta chain is a study of technical replicates of blood from a few donors (dated by TCRdb to about 2017). Libraries were built with the immunoSEQ multiplex PCR assay. The source is immuneACCESS, and TCRdb retained only in-frame sequences with V and J called. Part of the clones is not carried over; for the studies checked, unresolved V genes explain less than half of this, and the remainder is unexplained. The sample table contains tens of thousands of clones; only one count was recorded for roughly 94% of them. The ten most abundant clones make up less than 0.3% of the sample. Comment on this clone: Its recognized antigen is unknown. Per-base quality was not reported, and no clone a single base away is much larger than it.

CDR1 is given as SNHLY and CDR2 as FYNNEI, both from the germline V gene. Including cysteine and phenylalanine, the CDR3 has 15 amino acids. Just the 45-base CDR3 DNA is kept, in frame starting at base 1. Between the V and J ends, shortened by 5 bases and 7 bases respectively, the junction contains 17 bases. What was sequenced was T cells isolated from PBMCs. The sequence came from a human donor in good health. This receptor chain uses TRBV2 and TRBJ1-4; tentative D gene TRBD1, with 6 bases matching. The CDR3 region has the sequence CASSSQGADTEKLFF. The sequence in DNA is TGTGCCAGCAGTTCACAGGGCGCCGACACTGAAAAACTGTTTTTT.